This entry lists 27 T cell receptor beta chains sequenced from one sample in a study of T cells in Graves' hyperthyroidism and ophthalmopathy. The TCR beta CDR3 regions underwent amplification using RNA transcripts as the source. First-round RT-PCR targeting the TCR CDR3 was performed with the HTBI primer set. TCRdb reanalysed the multiplex PCR reads using MiXCR and keeps one entry per CDR3 protein. The table has under 800,000 distinct CDR3 sequences, 12% to 15% seen once. The sequenced material came from blood. These receptor sequences come from a woman aged 18-29 years with Graves' hyperthyroidism.

V usage is TRBV18 and J usage is TRBJ1-2, with a tentative D call TRBD1 (6 bases). The length of the CDR3 is 13 residues. Germline V gives CDR1 KGHSH, CDR2 LQKENI. V was clipped by 6 bases and J by 13 bases, with 21 bases between them. The CDR3 sequence: CASSNGGGPTGTF. The DNA for the CDR3 is TGTGCCAGCTCCAACGGGGGGGGCCCTACCGGCACCTTC.

At least ten counts were recorded for this clonotype. This sequence joins TRBV11-2 and TRBJ2-1; a possible D gene is TRBD2 (6 bases). The CDR3 has 13 residues. The V end was cut by 0 bases, the J end by 9 bases, with 9 bases between. Germline V gene lookup returns CDR1 SGHAT and CDR2 FQNNGV. CDR3 DNA: TGTGCCAGCAGCTTAGACAGGGAGGTTGAGCAGTTCTTC. This encodes CASSLDREVEQFF.

In DNA form, the CDR3 reads TGTGCCAGTCATCTAGCGGGCGGGTTGGCGGCGACGCAGTATTTT. Protein: CASHLAGGLAATQYF. This chain joins TRBV6-2 or TRBV6-3 and TRBJ2-3; TRBD2 matches 8 bases. The CDR3 sequence is 15 residues long. Per germline, CDR1 MNHEY and CDR2 SVGEGT. J was trimmed by 9 bases and V by 9 bases; bases with no gene match: 17.

As for this clonotype: A much larger clone differs by one base, so this may be a read error. The chain carries TRBV13 and TRBJ2-3; 13 nucleotides match TRBD2. Germline trimming cut 5 bases from V and 4 bases from J; bases unmatched to any gene: 6. The germline V gene has CDR1 PRHDT and CDR2 FYEKMQ (reference sequence). The CDR3 runs 16 residues. In nucleotides, the CDR3 is TGTGCCAGCAGCGCACCTACTAGCGGGAGGGCAGATACGCAGTATTTT. Amino acid sequence: CASSAPTSGRADTQYF.

The table lists this clonotype with a few counts. The chain is built from TRBV29-1 and TRBJ1-2, with 8 positions matching TRBD1. This CDR3 is 12 amino acids long. Germline lookup yields CDR1 SQVTM and CDR2 ANQGSEA. J lost 6 bases, V lost 6 bases, and 6 bases had no gene match. CDR3: CSVRQGPDGYTF. The DNA for the CDR3 is TGCAGCGTCCGACAGGGGCCCGATGGCTACACCTTC. Together with reference TRBV29-1 and TRBJ1-2, the CDR3 gives the full variable domain: SAVISQKPSRDICQRGTSLTIQCQVDSQVTMMFWYRQQPGQSLTLIATANQGSEATYESGFVIDKFPISRPNLTFSTLTVSNMSPEDSSIYLCSVRQGPDGYTFGSGTRLTVV.

This clonotype appeared a few times. The chain links TRBV4-1 to TRBJ2-7; 8 bases fit TRBD2. In germline, CDR1 is MGHRA, CDR2 YSYEKL. J lost 7 bases, V lost 4 bases, and 6 bases had no gene match. CDR3 length: 13 residues. CDR3 coding DNA: TGCGCCAGCAGCCCCCCCGGGAGGGAAGAGCAGTACTTC. This codes for CASSPPGREEQYF.

This clonotype turned up a few times. The chain's CDR3 is CASSQSLARSYNEQFF. DNA for the CDR3: TGTGCCAGCAGTCAGTCCCTAGCGCGATCCTACAATGAGCAGTTCTTC. The V and J genes are TRBV6-2 or TRBV6-3 and TRBJ2-1; TRBD2 might be the D (6 bases). Trimming left V 5 bases short and J 1 base short, with 15 bases between. CDR1 MNHEY and CDR2 SVGEGT come from the germline V gene. The length of the CDR3 is 16 residues.

This clonotype appeared once. The rearrangement joins TRBV7-9 to TRBJ1-1, with 10 positions matching TRBD1. This CDR3 has 15 amino acids. V lost 4 bases, J lost 11 bases, and 13 bases stayed unmatched. Germline-derived CDR1 and CDR2 are SEHNR and FQNEAQ (reference sequence). The CDR3 is CASSSTGTGAPGAFF. CDR3 DNA: TGTGCCAGCAGCTCGACCGGGACAGGGGCCCCTGGGGCTTTCTTT.

Notes on this clonotype: The conserved phenylalanine or tryptophan normally closing the CDR3 is absent here, so this likely arose from a read error. J is TRBJ2-1 and V is TRBV11-3, with 7 bases that match TRBD1. Germline CDR1 is SGHNT and CDR2 is YENEEA. There are 15 residues in the CDR3. V lost 11 bases and J lost 2; bases outside the gene matches: 12. This CDR3 reads CAGGPKGATYNEQFL. The CDR3 region has the DNA TGTGCCGGCGGACCAAAGGGGGCCACCTACAATGAGCAGTTCCTC.

The CDR3 DNA follows: TGTGCCAGCAGCTCTACCGGGGGCCGGCTCTACGAGCAGTACTTC. Its translation: CASSSTGGRLYEQYF. The chain joins TRBV7-2 to TRBJ2-7; D tentatively fits TRBD1 or TRBD2 (6 bases each). Per germline, CDR1 SGHTA and CDR2 FQGNSA. The CDR3 has 15 amino acids. Trimming stripped 4 bases from V and 3 bases from J, with 16 bases between. The entire variable domain, with the rest obtained from reference TRBV7-2 and TRBJ2-7, is as follows: GAGVSQSPSNKVTEKGKDVELRCDPISGHTALYWYRQSLGQGLEFLIYFQGNSAPDKSGLPSDRFSAERTGGSVSTLTIQRTQQEDSAVYLCASSSTGGRLYEQYFGPGTRLTVT.

The count of this clonotype is one. This sequence joins TRBV27 and TRBJ1-2; D not certain. The germline V gene has CDR1 MNHEY and CDR2 SMNVEV (reference sequence). This CDR3 has 15 residues. Trimming took 5 bases from V and 1 from J, leaving 14 bases between them. CDR3 DNA sequence: TGTGCCAGCAGTGATCCGGACGGAATTAACTATGGCTACACCTTC. Translated, it gives CASSDPDGINYGYTF.

V gene TRBV4-1 combines with J gene TRBJ1-5; possibly TRBD1 for D (6 bases). The V and J ends lost 3 bases and 4 bases respectively, with 10 bases between them. Germline-derived CDR1 and CDR2 are MGHRA and YSYEKL. The CDR3 is 14 amino acids. CDR3 protein: CASSHTGRNQPQHF. Here the CDR3 DNA reads TGCGCCAGCAGCCATACAGGGAGAAATCAGCCCCAGCATTTT.

This clonotype was counted a few times. This rearrangement joins TRBV24-1 to TRBJ2-1; 11 bases map to TRBD2. CDR1 and CDR2 (germline): KGHDR, SFDVKD. With V trimmed by 3 bases and J by 0 bases, 9 bases remained unmatched. CDR3 size: 19 residues. The CDR3 region is CATSDRTSGSISSYNEQFF. The CDR3 nucleotides are TGTGCCACCAGTGATCGGACTAGCGGGTCTATTAGCTCCTACAATGAGCAGTTCTTC.

A remark on this clonotype: A much larger clone differs from this one at a single base, so this may be a read error. The rearrangement links TRBV11-1 to TRBJ2-4; 8 bases are shared with TRBD2. Germline assignment: CDR1 SGHAT and CDR2 FQDESV (reference sequence). V lost 5 bases to trimming and J lost 9 bases; unmatched junction nucleotides: 12. The CDR3 spans 15 residues. The CDR3 here is CASSRPLAGGGIQYF. CDR3 DNA: TGTGCCAGCAGCAGACCCCTGGCGGGGGGAGGCATTCAGTACTTC.

This clonotype was seen a few times. This rearrangement joins TRBV4-3 to TRBJ2-1; the D is unclear. This CDR3 contains 13 residues. The germline V and J ends were trimmed by 1 base and 6 bases, with 7 bases remaining between them. From germline, CDR1 is LGHNA and CDR2 YSLEER. This chain's CDR3 is CASSQAGPNEQFF. The CDR3 DNA reads as TGCGCCAGCAGCCAAGCTGGCCCCAATGAGCAGTTCTTC.

At least ten counts were recorded for this clonotype. V and J are TRBV29-1 and TRBJ1-1, with D possibly being TRBD1 (5 bases). V was cut by 4 bases and J by 5 bases, with 17 bases left in between. Germline V gene lookup returns CDR1 SQVTM and CDR2 ANQGSEA. The length of the CDR3 is 14 residues. CDR3 protein: CSVVGAARGTEAFF. CDR3 nucleotides: TGCAGCGTTGTCGGGGCAGCGAGAGGAACTGAAGCTTTCTTT.

V is TRBV29-1 and J is TRBJ2-1; D is possibly TRBD2 (6 bases). This CDR3 has 15 amino acids. Germline V gene sequence: CDR1 SQVTM, CDR2 ANQGSEA. V gave up 7 bases and J gave up 3 bases, with 19 bases separating them. The CDR3 DNA reads TGCAGCGGAAGGTTGGGACTGGAGGGCTACAATGAGCAGTTCTTC. Residues: CSGRLGLEGYNEQFF.

This chain joins TRBV6-2 or TRBV6-3 and TRBJ2-1; D is perhaps TRBD2 (6 bases). The germline V gene has CDR1 MNHEY and CDR2 SVGEGT. The CDR3 has 15 amino acids. V lost 2 bases, J lost 1 base, and 9 bases lay in between. DNA of the CDR3: TGTGCCAGCAGTTACACGGGAGTATCCTACAATGAGCAGTTCTTC. This codes for CASSYTGVSYNEQFF.

This clonotype was recorded at least ten times. The J gene is TRBJ1-3, the V gene TRBV12-3 or TRBV12-4; D possibly corresponds to TRBD1 (6 bases). The CDR3 covers 14 residues. V shed 5 bases and J shed 8 bases, with 16 bases lying between them. CDR3 residues: CASSLRGGEDTIYF. DNA for the CDR3: TGTGCCAGCAGTCTCAGGGGAGGGGAGGACACCATATATTTT.

This clonotype was counted a few times. This chain links TRBV29-1 with TRBJ2-1; unclear D gene. CDR1 and CDR2 from the germline V gene are SQVTM and ANQGSEA. The CDR3 covers 14 residues. Trimming removed 3 bases at V and 0 bases at J, with 9 bases between. CDR3 protein: CSVDPDSSYNEQFF. In nucleotides, the CDR3 is TGCAGCGTTGACCCGGATAGCTCCTACAATGAGCAGTTCTTC.

Ten or more counts support this clonotype. The CDR3 sequence: CASRVRGRSYEQYF. CDR3 coding DNA: TGTGCCAGCAGGGTCAGGGGACGTTCCTACGAGCAGTACTTC. The V and J genes are TRBV28 and TRBJ2-7; perhaps TRBD1 as D (6 bases). Trimming cost V 6 bases and J 1 base, with 13 bases left between them. This CDR3 region has 14 residues. Germline CDR1 and CDR2: MDHEN and SYDVKM.

This clonotype was picked up many times. The gene calls are TRBV7-2 and TRBJ1-1, with D unresolved. V was shortened by 0 bases and J by 1 base, with 6 bases between the two germline ends. There are 14 residues in the CDR3. Germline CDR1 is SGHTA and CDR2 is FQGNSA. CDR3 nucleotide sequence: TGTGCCAGCAGCTTAGCGCCCAGGAACACTGAAGCTTTCTTT. Translating it yields CASSLAPRNTEAFF.

In this sample, this clonotype turned up a few times. V usage is TRBV7-9 and J usage is TRBJ2-7, with unresolved D. The CDR3 runs 13 residues. CDR1 and CDR2 (germline): SEHNR, FQNEAQ (reference sequence). Deletions cut 6 bases from V and 1 base from J, with 10 bases between. The CDR3 nucleotides are TGTGCCAGCAGAAGGTTCGAATCCTACGAGCAGTACTTC. This translates into CASRRFESYEQYF.

The chain combines TRBV7-8 with TRBJ2-1; 13 bases fit TRBD2. Per germline, CDR1 SGHVS and CDR2 FQNEAQ. The CDR3 consists of 20 residues. J was trimmed by 1 base and V by 2 bases; bases with no gene match: 11. CDR3 in amino acids: CASSLYPRLAGGTSYNEQFF. In nucleotides, the CDR3 is TGTGCCAGCAGCTTATATCCTCGACTAGCGGGAGGTACGTCCTACAATGAGCAGTTCTTC.

V gene TRBV9 combines with J gene TRBJ2-3, with 13 bases matching TRBD2. This CDR3 is built from 18 residues. Germline loops: CDR1 SGDLS, CDR2 YYNGEE. With V trimmed by 4 bases and J by 4 bases, 12 bases remained unmatched. The DNA for the CDR3 is TGTGCCAGCAGCCCCCACCTCGGACTAGCGGGAGTGCCAGATACGCAGTATTTT. This translates into CASSPHLGLAGVPDTQYF.

This clonotype was counted ten times or more. For the CDR3, the DNA is TGTGCCAGCAGCTTAGGTTCGGGGGCGGGGGAGCAGTTCTTC. It translates to CASSLGSGAGEQFF. J is TRBJ2-1 and V is TRBV11-3, with D tentatively TRBD1 or TRBD2 (6 bases each). The V gene's germline CDR1 is SGHNT and CDR2 YENEEA. Trimming took 1 base from V and 10 from J, leaving 14 bases between them. The CDR3 length is 14 residues.

V gene TRBV4-3 combines with J gene TRBJ1-2, with 10 bases identical to TRBD1. The germline V gene has CDR1 LGHNA and CDR2 YSLEER. This CDR3 is 15 amino acids long. V was pared by 3 bases and J by 2 bases, with 3 bases of the junction left unmatched. The CDR3 bases are TGCGCCAGCAGCCAGAGGACAGGGGGAAACTATGGCTACACCTTC. Amino acids: CASSQRTGGNYGYTF.